Reported below is one T cell receptor beta chain. The table came from immunoSEQ multiplex PCR; TCRdb's copy has only in-frame clones and leaves some out. The table lists hundreds of thousands of clones, roughly 84% of them singletons. This sample stems from a study of cytomegalovirus exposure and HLA in healthy donors. Material for sequencing was PBMCs. The TCR sequence derives from a man in his late teens or twenties in good health and CMV-seropositive.

The DNA of the CDR3 is TGTGCCAGCAGCTTAGAAAAGGGGTACACTGAAGCTTTCTTT. Its protein is CASSLEKGYTEAFF. This chain uses TRBV7-6 with TRBJ1-1, with TRBD1 as a possible D gene (5 bases). Trimming pared 1 base from V and 3 bases from J, leaving 9 bases between. CDR3 size: 14 residues. Germline CDR1 is SGHVS and CDR2 is FNYEAQ. Based on the CDR3 plus reference TRBV7-6 and TRBJ1-1, the full variable domain is GAGVSQSPRYKVTKRGQDVALRCDPISGHVSLYWYRQALGQGPEFLTYFNYEAQQDKSGLPNDRFSAERPEGSISTLTIQRTEQRDSAMYRCASSLEKGYTEAFFGQGTRLTVV.